The 30 T cell receptor beta chains in this list originate from one sample, sequenced in a study of blood T cell repertoires in COVID-19 (TCRdb year 2020). Preparation of the library involved the immunoSEQ multiplex PCR assay. Here the immuneACCESS table is served through TCRdb, limited to in-frame sequences with V and J called. Missing clones are a known gap in these copies; in checked studies unresolved V genes cover under half, and the rest lacks a known reason. The sample contains 150,000 to 200,000 clones, 87% of them found a single time. The top ten hold approximately 21% of the sample. The sequencing sample was made of peripheral blood. The source is a man aged 55-75 years with active or convalescent COVID-19.

In its sample, this clone was seen many times. Different DNA sequences within this sample yield the same CDR3. The CDR3 region is CASSRQETSNQPQHF. In DNA form, the CDR3 reads TGTGCCAGCAGTCGACAGGAAACTAGCAATCAGCCCCAGCATTTT. The rearrangement uses TRBV2 and TRBJ1-5; TRBD1 is a possible D gene (6 bases). Germline loops: CDR1 SNHLY, CDR2 FYNNEI. The CDR3 contains 15 residues. V gave up 5 bases and J gave up 0 bases, with 11 bases separating them.

The V gene is TRBV19, the J gene TRBJ1-1; D gene uncertain. The CDR3 spans 16 residues. V lost 3 bases to trimming and J lost 0 bases, with 14 bases between them. Germline assignment: CDR1 LNHDA and CDR2 SQIVND (reference sequence). CDR3 residues: CASSIGVAEVNTEAFF. CDR3 sequence (DNA): TGTGCCAGTAGTATCGGTGTTGCTGAGGTGAACACTGAAGCTTTCTTT.

This rearrangement joins TRBV10-1 to TRBJ1-5; D remains ambiguous. Germline values: CDR1 WNHNN, CDR2 SYGVQD (reference sequence). Trimming stripped 11 bases from V and 2 bases from J, with 16 bases between. The CDR3 extends over 14 amino acids. DNA of the CDR3: TGCGCCGGCGGAGAGGGCCGAGGCAATCAGCCCCAGCATTTT. Translating gives CAGGEGRGNQPQHF.

The gene calls are TRBV13 and TRBJ2-7; maybe TRBD1 (6 bases). Germline CDR1 and CDR2: PRHDT and FYEKMQ (reference sequence). V was cut by 4 bases and J by 5 bases, with 24 bases left in between. This CDR3 is built from 17 residues. CDR3 loop: CASSYLPSGNRVNEQYF. The CDR3 DNA reads TGTGCCAGCAGCTACCTCCCCAGCGGCAACAGGGTTAACGAGCAGTACTTC. The entire variable domain, with the rest obtained from reference TRBV13 and TRBJ2-7, is as follows: AAGVIQSPRHLIKEKRETATLKCYPIPRHDTVYWYQQGPGQDPQFLISFYEKMQSDKGSIPDRFSAQQFSDYHSELNMSSLELGDSALYFCASSYLPSGNRVNEQYFGPGTRLTVT.

A single count supports this clone. This chain joins TRBV5-1 and TRBJ2-1, with 10 bases that match TRBD2. Germline V gene lookup returns CDR1 SGHRS and CDR2 YFSETQ. The junction had 2 bases not matched to a gene; V was cut back by 1 base and J by 4 bases. The CDR3 covers 15 residues. The CDR3, as DNA: TGCGCCAGCAGCTTGACTAGCGGGGAGTACAATGAGCAGTTCTTC. It specifies CASSLTSGEYNEQFF.

The chain joins TRBV9 to TRBJ1-1; D is unclear. Germline CDR1 SGDLS, CDR2 YYNGEE. Trimming took off 1 base at V and 4 bases at J, with 8 bases between the two ends. The CDR3 loop spans 13 amino acids. The CDR3 sequence: CASSVSEATEAFF. The CDR3 nucleotides read TGTGCCAGCAGCGTATCAGAGGCCACTGAAGCTTTCTTT.

This clone was detected only once. The chain employs TRBV6-6 and TRBJ1-2; TRBD1 aligns across 12 bases. The CDR3 runs 14 residues. Germline CDR1 and CDR2: MNHNY and SVGAGI (reference sequence). V shed 6 bases, J shed 7 bases, and the junction held 6 bases outside the gene matches. In DNA, the CDR3 is TGTGCCAGCAGCCGGGGACAGGGGGCGATTGGCTACACCTTC. Residues: CASSRGQGAIGYTF.

V usage is TRBV6-5 and J usage is TRBJ1-2; D is ambiguous. CDR1 is MNHEY, CDR2 SVGAGI, per germline. The CDR3 totals 16 residues. Trimming stripped 0 bases from V and 4 bases from J, with 15 bases between. The CDR3 DNA reads TGTGCCAGCAGTTACTCGAAATGGAGACTGACCTATGGCTACACCTTC. It codes for CASSYSKWRLTYGYTF.

V and J are TRBV7-9 and TRBJ1-1; weak D call: TRBD1 (6 bases). Germline-derived CDR1 and CDR2 are SEHNR and FQNEAQ (reference sequence). The CDR3 is 17 residues long. Trimming took off 5 bases at V and 1 base at J, with 20 bases between the two ends. CDR3 DNA sequence: TGTGCCAGCAGCCCCATAGGGGGGGGGACTGAGAACACTGAAGCTTTCTTT. Translation gives CASSPIGGGTENTEAFF.

This sequence joins TRBV18 and TRBJ2-3; TRBD1 is a possible D gene (5 bases). CDR3 length equals 15 residues. Per the germline V gene, CDR1 is KGHSH and CDR2 is LQKENI. V lost 0 bases, J lost 3 bases, and 10 bases lay in between. The CDR3: CASSPPGRQTDTQYF. In nucleotides, the CDR3 is TGTGCCAGCTCACCACCGGGGCGGCAGACAGATACGCAGTATTTT.

The chain is built from TRBV7-7 and TRBJ2-2, with 7 bases aligning to TRBD1. CDR3 length: 15 amino acids. Germline V gene lookup returns CDR1 SSHAT and CDR2 FNYEAQ (reference sequence). With V trimmed by 4 bases and J by 5 bases, 7 bases remained unmatched. The CDR3 sequence is CASSSNVQGTGELFF. The CDR3 DNA sequence: TGTGCCAGCAGCTCCAATGTACAGGGGACCGGGGAGCTGTTTTTT. Filled out from reference TRBV7-7 and TRBJ2-2, the complete variable domain reads GAGVSQSPRYKVTKRGQDVTLRCDPISSHATLYWYQQALGQGPEFLTYFNYEAQPDKSGLPSDRFSAERPEGSISTLTIQRTEQRDSAMYRCASSSNVQGTGELFFGEGSRLTVL.

This clone has more than one count but fewer than ten. The V gene is TRBV19, the J gene TRBJ1-5, with TRBD1 identical over 12 bases. Germline values: CDR1 LNHDA, CDR2 SQIVND (reference sequence). CDR3 length equals 18 residues. V dropped 1 base and J dropped 6; count of bases not matched to a gene: 10. The CDR3 DNA follows: TGTGCCAGTAGTATAGGACTCTCCGGGACAGGGGGCATTCAGCCCCAGCATTTT. The encoded protein is CASSIGLSGTGGIQPQHF. The full variable domain, with the rest looked up from reference TRBV19 and TRBJ1-5, is DGGITQSPKYLFRKEGQNVTLSCEQNLNHDAMYWYRQDPGQGLRLIYYSQIVNDFQKGDIAEGYSVSREKKESFPLTVTSAQKNPTAFYLCASSIGLSGTGGIQPQHFGDGTRLSIL.

This chain connects TRBV4-1 to TRBJ1-4, with 7 nucleotides matching TRBD1. This CDR3 has 15 amino acids. Per the germline V gene, CDR1 is MGHRA and CDR2 is YSYEKL. V gave up 4 bases and J gave up 8 bases; unmatched junction bases: 10. The CDR3 loop is CASSRLQGFGEKLFF. The CDR3 DNA reads as TGCGCCAGCAGCCGCCTACAGGGGTTTGGAGAAAAACTGTTTTTT.

The chain is built from TRBV5-4 and TRBJ2-2; 11 nucleotides match TRBD2. The CDR3 consists of 18 residues. V gave up 4 bases and J gave up 2 bases; unmatched junction bases: 10. The germline V gene has CDR1 SGHNT and CDR2 YYREEE (reference sequence). The CDR3, as DNA: TGTGCCAGCAGCCCAATTACTAGCGGGGGTCTTAACACCGGGGAGCTGTTTTTT. Amino acids: CASSPITSGGLNTGELFF.

In its sample, this clone was seen once. The chain employs TRBV7-2 and TRBJ2-2; perhaps TRBD2 as D (6 bases). Germline V gives CDR1 SGHTA, CDR2 FQGNSA. The CDR3 contains 16 residues. V shed 4 bases and J shed 7 bases, with 19 bases lying between them. The CDR3: CASSSYGTLPNGELFF. The CDR3 region has the DNA TGTGCCAGCAGCTCGTATGGGACTCTCCCCAACGGGGAGCTGTTTTTT.

The chain employs TRBV6-4 and TRBJ1-5, with 9 positions matching TRBD1. Germline CDR1 is MRHNA and CDR2 is SNTAGT. The CDR3 contains 14 residues. The ends lost 8 bases at V and 4 bases at J; junction bases unmatched: 6. CDR3 in amino acids: CASSGTGLNQPQHF. The CDR3 DNA is TGTGCCAGCTCCGGGACAGGGTTGAATCAGCCCCAGCATTTT.

The V gene is TRBV6-5, the J gene TRBJ1-5, with 9 nucleotides matching TRBD1. This CDR3 comprises 15 residues. Germline CDR1 reads MNHEY; CDR2 reads SVGAGI. The junction had 7 bases not matched to a gene; V was cut back by 6 bases and J by 4 bases. CDR3 nucleotide sequence: TGTGCCAGCAGGATGGGACAGGGAGTAAATCAGCCCCAGCATTTT. Protein sequence: CASRMGQGVNQPQHF.

The chain recombines TRBV2 with TRBJ2-7; 13 bases align to TRBD2. The CDR3 length is 14 residues. In germline, CDR1 is SNHLY, CDR2 FYNNEI. After removal of 4 bases from V and 4 bases from J, the junction contained 1 base not matched to a gene. The CDR3 loop is CASSGTSGGYEQYF. The CDR3 nucleotides are TGTGCCAGCAGTGGGACTAGCGGGGGATACGAGCAGTACTTC.

The rearrangement uses TRBV9 and TRBJ2-1, with 8 bases that match TRBD2. Germline lookup yields CDR1 SGDLS and CDR2 YYNGEE. The J segment lost 0 bases and the V segment lost 3 bases, leaving 2 bases of the junction unmatched. The CDR3 has 15 residues. The CDR3 spells CASSDSGDSYNEQFF. CDR3 nucleotide sequence: TGTGCCAGCAGCGATAGCGGGGACTCCTACAATGAGCAGTTCTTC.

This clone has just one count. The chain carries TRBV6-1 and TRBJ1-3; TRBD1 matches at 7 bases. J gave up 2 bases and V 2 bases, and 3 bases lay outside the gene matches. Germline CDR1 MNHNS, CDR2 SASEGT. The length of the CDR3 is 15 residues. CDR3 region: CASSEQGGTGNTIYF. The CDR3, as DNA: TGTGCCAGCAGTGAACAGGGGGGCACTGGAAACACCATATATTTT.

The DNA of the CDR3 is TGTGCCACCAGTACCCGACAGGGGAAGTCTGGGGCCAACGTCCTGACTTTC. Its translation is CATSTRQGKSGANVLTF. The V gene is TRBV24-1, the J gene TRBJ2-6; TRBD1 agrees at 8 bases. The germline gives CDR1 KGHDR, CDR2 SFDVKD. The CDR3 has 17 amino acids. V shed 6 bases, J shed 1 base, and the junction held 7 bases outside the gene matches.

CDR3 in amino acids: CASSIASRNSPLHF. CDR3 nucleotides: TGTGCCAGCAGCATCGCTTCGAGGAATTCACCCCTCCACTTT. The genes are TRBV11-1 and TRBJ1-6; no clear D. Trimming shortened V by 5 bases and J by 7 bases, and 12 bases separated the two germline ends. CDR1 SGHAT and CDR2 FQDESV come from the germline V gene (reference sequence). The CDR3 is made up of 14 amino acids.

V usage is TRBV15 and J usage is TRBJ2-7; 11 nucleotides agree with TRBD2. CDR1 and CDR2 from the germline V gene are LNHNV and YYDKDF (reference sequence). The CDR3 has 16 amino acids. V shed 1 base, J shed 2 bases, and the junction held 4 bases outside the gene matches. Here the CDR3 reads CATSRGETSGAYEQYF. The CDR3 DNA reads as TGTGCCACCAGCAGAGGAGAGACTAGCGGGGCCTACGAGCAGTACTTC.

V usage is TRBV19 and J usage is TRBJ2-2; TRBD1 is a possible D gene (5 bases). V was trimmed by 4 bases and J by 6 bases, leaving 15 bases between them. Germline CDR1 reads LNHDA; CDR2 reads SQIVND (reference sequence). This CDR3 is built from 15 residues. CDR3 amino acids: CASSRQGFFPGELFF. CDR3 DNA: TGTGCCAGTAGTAGGCAGGGTTTTTTCCCCGGGGAGCTGTTTTTT.

V gene TRBV5-1 combines with J gene TRBJ2-1; D not certain. This CDR3 is built from 14 residues. Trimming stripped 1 base from V and 4 bases from J, with 9 bases between. Per the germline V gene, CDR1 is SGHRS and CDR2 is YFSETQ. The CDR3 DNA is TGCGCCAGCAGCTTGTTGTCAGGATACAATGAGCAGTTCTTC. Its translation is CASSLLSGYNEQFF.

The J gene is TRBJ2-5, the V gene TRBV29-1; D ambiguous. The CDR3 sequence is 14 residues long. V shed 2 bases and J shed 2 bases, with 12 bases lying between them. The V gene's germline CDR1 is SQVTM and CDR2 ANQGSEA. The CDR3 spells CSVEIDTGQETQYF. CDR3 nucleotides: TGCAGCGTTGAAATAGACACTGGGCAAGAGACCCAGTACTTC.

The chain links TRBV18 to TRBJ2-2; 10 bases map to TRBD1. The CDR3 extends over 16 amino acids. Germline V gene data show CDR1 as KGHSH and CDR2 as LQKENI. Trimming cost V 3 bases and J 3 bases; bases outside gene matches: 4. This CDR3 is CASSPGTGAYTGELFF. CDR3 nucleotides: TGTGCCAGCTCACCGGGGACAGGGGCCTACACCGGGGAGCTGTTTTTT.

Written as DNA, the CDR3 is TGCAGCGTCTCGACTAGCGGGGACACAGATACGCAGTATTTT. Translation gives CSVSTSGDTDTQYF. The chain links TRBV29-1 to TRBJ2-3, with 11 bases aligning to TRBD2. J was trimmed by 2 bases and V by 6 bases; bases with no gene match: 4. CDR1 SQVTM and CDR2 ANQGSEA come from the germline V gene. The CDR3 consists of 14 residues.

The chain joins TRBV10-1 to TRBJ2-2; possibly TRBD2 for D (5 bases). In germline, CDR1 is WNHNN, CDR2 SYGVQD (reference sequence). This CDR3 contains 15 residues. V was shortened by 4 bases and J by 1 base, with 10 bases between the two germline ends. The CDR3 DNA is TGCGCCAGCAGTGGGAAAGGACTGAACACCGGGGAGCTGTTTTTT. Translation: CASSGKGLNTGELFF.

The rearrangement joins TRBV9 to TRBJ2-1; 11 bases line up with TRBD2. Germline assignment: CDR1 SGDLS and CDR2 YYNGEE. This CDR3 has 15 amino acids. V lost 0 bases to trimming and J lost 8 bases; unmatched junction nucleotides: 4. CDR3 in amino acids: CASSVEASGGYEQFF. CDR3 nucleotide sequence: TGTGCCAGCAGCGTAGAGGCTAGCGGGGGGTATGAGCAGTTCTTC.